This record concerns one T cell receptor (beta chain) sequence. Its antigen is still unknown. One base away there is no much larger clone; base qualities are not given. The immunoSEQ Assay was used to sequence TCR beta CDR3 regions from DNA. On the study's bioinformatics: T cell density was computed as TCR beta template counts normalized to usable DNA estimated by amplifying housekeeping genes. Richness was estimated with the preseqR package, extrapolating to 400,000 templates for PBMC samples and 120,000 templates for tissue samples. Clonality was taken to be one minus Pielou's evenness. To identify tissue-enriched TCRs, differential abundance testing was run on productive amino-acid clonotypes with a minimum total count of 5 and an alpha of 0.1. The Jaccard Index and the Morisita Overlap Index were used to quantify repertoire overlap between compartments. GLIPH grouped TCR beta CDR3s together with public tetramer-defined viral CDR3s, and a viral motif had to include at least three viral sequences and also show V-gene enrichment. The clones in this table, taken by TCRdb from immuneACCESS, are in-frame only. Not every clone is retained; where verified, under half of the shortfall comes from an unresolved V gene, and the cause of the rest is unknown. The D gene and trimming were derived from the DNA, and the V and J assignments and clone size from that table. This sample lists 45,000 to 70,000 clones; more than 80% were detected once. In total, the top ten clones hold about 5% of the sample.

At diagnosis, peripheral blood, uninvolved tumor-adjacent lung and tumor were collected and stored as a combination of fresh-frozen and FFPE material. For TCR repertoire profiling, the blood samples were analyzed as peripheral blood mononuclear cells. This specimen belongs to a study of T cells in localized non-small cell lung cancer (dated by TCRdb to between 2020 and 2021). Regarding the complete study: The study analyzed T cell repertoires of over 200 early-stage NSCLC patients, comparing tumors and uninvolved tumor-adjacent lungs. The cohort comprised roughly 220 treatment-naïve NSCLC patients with resected, localized lung tumors. The mean age of the NSCLC patients was about 67 years, with fewer than 150 men and 107 women.

What the study reported, not specific to this receptor: Uninvolved tumor-adjacent lung showed the highest T cell clonality, higher than tumor, which suggests more focused antigenic responses in the adjacent lung. Longer overall survival was associated with higher blood T cell density, whereas shorter survival was associated with higher adjacent-lung clonality. Because multi-region tumor sequencing was not done, intratumor heterogeneity could not be ruled out. Because the study design was exploratory, TCR variables were selected using unadjusted p-values without false-discovery rate correction. A median of around 57 of the top 100 tumor clones were detected in paired uninvolved adjacent lung, and 28 of these tumor clones were also found among the top 100 clones of the paired uninvolved adjacent lung.

CDR3 length: 13 amino acids, cysteine to phenylalanine. Only the CDR3 DNA is retained, 39 bases long and in frame from the first base. For CDR1 and CDR2, the germline V gene lists SGHTA and FQGNSA. At the junction V is shortened by 6 bases and J by 4 bases; bases outside the gene matches: 3. Source: peripheral blood, taken before any cancer treatment. The sequence is built from TRBV7-2 and TRBJ2-3, with TRBD2 matching 8 junction bases. The clonotype originates from a woman aged 35-75 years with stage I lung adenocarcinoma. DNA sequence: TGTGCCAGCAGATATAGCGGGGCAGATACGCAGTATTTT. Translated, this is CASRYSGADTQYF.